The next 17 T cell receptor beta chains were all read from a single sample in a study of T cell repertoires in cytomegalovirus infection. Each CDR3 protein is one row after TCRdb ran MiXCR on the reads. The sample includes around 550,000 distinct CDR3 sequences, more than 25% of them seen just once. Material for sequencing was PBMCs. Receptors originate from a human donor in good health (CMV status not recorded). Some clones in this sample may be carry-over from other donors' samples.

Of note for this clonotype: Mismatch with germline at one junction end may stem from a read error. The rearrangement joins TRBV12-3 or TRBV12-4 to TRBJ1-1; D unresolved. The CDR3 is made up of 12 amino acids. CDR3 sequence (DNA): TGTGCCAGCAGCTTAGACAACCCAAGAGCTTTCTTT. Translating gives CASSLDNPRAFF.

Comments on this clonotype: The germline gene is not matched at one end of the junction; a read error may be the cause. The rearrangement joins TRBV7-9 to TRBJ1-1, with D uncertain. Germline loops: CDR1 SEHNR, CDR2 FQNEAQ (reference sequence). There are 13 residues in the CDR3. The CDR3 is CASSYTLNTEALF. CDR3 nucleotide sequence: TGTGCCAGCAGCTACACTTTGAACACTGAAGCTTTATTT.

In its sample, this clonotype was seen many times. J is TRBJ1-2 and V is TRBV7-2, with D perhaps matching TRBD1 (5 bases). CDR3 length equals 15 residues. CDR1 is SGHTA and CDR2 is FQGNSA in the germline V gene. Trimming left V 8 bases short and J 4 bases short, with 20 bases between. The CDR3 sequence is CASPERSGISYGYTF. CDR3 DNA: TGTGCCAGCCCAGAAAGATCAGGGATTAGCTATGGCTACACCTTC.

The chain is built from TRBV20-1 and TRBJ2-1; tentative D call: TRBD2 (6 bases). This CDR3 region has 17 residues. The V end lost 3 bases, the J end lost 7 bases, and 25 bases lay between the germline ends. From germline, CDR1 is DFQATT and CDR2 SNEGSKA (reference sequence). The DNA of the CDR3 is TGCAGTGCTAGGGACTTCCTCGGGAGAAGCCGTCAGAATGAGCAGTTCTTC. It encodes CSARDFLGRSRQNEQFF.

Many counts were recorded for this clonotype. The chain recombines TRBV7-8 with TRBJ1-1, with D hard to call. This CDR3 spans 13 amino acids. The V end was cut by 1 base, the J end by 4 bases, with 7 bases between. In germline, CDR1 is SGHVS, CDR2 FQNEAQ. In nucleotides, the CDR3 is TGTGCCAGCAGCTTAGGACGGCGCACTGAAGCTTTCTTT. Amino acids: CASSLGRRTEAFF.

This chain joins TRBV30 and TRBJ1-1, with a tentative D call TRBD1 (5 bases). Germline V lookup: CDR1 GTSNPN, CDR2 SVGIG (reference sequence). The V gene lost 4 bases and the J gene lost 10 bases, with 19 bases spanning the gap. The CDR3 runs to 13 residues. The CDR3 spells CAWTPRGTRGAFF. As DNA, the CDR3 is TGTGCCTGGACTCCCCGAGGGACCCGAGGAGCTTTCTTT.

Only one count was recorded for this clonotype. This rearrangement joins TRBV6-6 to TRBJ1-5; D ambiguous. CDR3 length: 14 residues. V lost 2 bases, J lost 5 bases, and 10 bases lay in between. CDR1 is MNHNY and CDR2 is SVGAGI in the germline V gene (reference sequence). The CDR3 spells CASSYHDGDQPQHF. The CDR3 region has the DNA TGTGCCAGCAGTTACCACGACGGGGATCAGCCCCAGCATTTT.

This clonotype was seen many times. The CDR3 nucleotides read TGTGCCAGCGCAGCCGGGTGGGGGAGGGCCCAAGAGACCCAGTACTTC. Protein sequence: CASAAGWGRAQETQYF. This chain uses TRBV7-2 with TRBJ2-5; 7 bases fit TRBD2. This CDR3 region has 16 residues. V trimming: 8 bases; J trimming: 1 base; junction bases outside the gene matches: 13. Germline V lookup: CDR1 SGHTA, CDR2 FQGNSA.

There are a few counts of this clonotype. This sequence joins TRBV7-2 and TRBJ1-1, with 7 positions matching TRBD1. The CDR3 is 16 residues long. After removal of 2 bases from V and 1 base from J, the junction contained 7 bases not matched to a gene. Germline assignment: CDR1 SGHTA and CDR2 FQGNSA. The CDR3 coding sequence is TGTGCCAGCAGCTTACTTCGATGGACAGGGAACACTGAAGCTTTCTTT. The encoded protein is CASSLLRWTGNTEAFF. The full variable domain, with the rest looked up from reference TRBV7-2 and TRBJ1-1, is GAGVSQSPSNKVTEKGKDVELRCDPISGHTALYWYRQSLGQGLEFLIYFQGNSAPDKSGLPSDRFSAERTGGSVSTLTIQRTQQEDSAVYLCASSLLRWTGNTEAFFGQGTRLTVV.

CDR3 bases: TGTGCCAGCAGCTGGGCTATAGCGGGGCACACAGATACGCAGTATTTT. Translating gives CASSWAIAGHTDTQYF. The chain links TRBV6-2 or TRBV6-3 to TRBJ2-3; 8 bases line up with TRBD2. V shed 6 bases, J shed 2 bases, and the junction held 10 bases outside the gene matches. The CDR3 is 16 residues long. CDR1 and CDR2 (germline): MNHEY, SVGEGT.

This chain links TRBV12-3 or TRBV12-4 with TRBJ1-2; D ambiguous. This CDR3 has 13 amino acids. Trimming pared 3 bases from V and 8 bases from J, leaving 13 bases between. This CDR3 reads CASSLLAGKGYTF. CDR3 bases: TGTGCCAGCAGTTTGCTGGCGGGGAAGGGCTACACCTTC.

Turning to this clonotype: A much bigger clone sits one base away, suggesting this may be a read error. The chain links TRBV11-2 to TRBJ1-2; TRBD1 is a possible D gene (5 bases). Germline CDR1 and CDR2: SGHAT and FQNNGV. There are 14 residues in the CDR3. Trimming cost V 1 base and J 3 bases, with 9 bases left between them. The CDR3 reads CASSLGPGDYGYTF. The CDR3 coding sequence is TGTGCCAGCAGCTTAGGTCCGGGGGACTATGGCTACACCTTC. Filled out from reference TRBV11-2 and TRBJ1-2, the complete variable domain reads EAGVAQSPRYKIIEKRQSVAFWCNPISGHATLYWYQQILGQGPKLLIQFQNNGVVDDSQLPKDRFSAERLKGVDSTLKIQPAKLEDSAVYLCASSLGPGDYGYTFGSGTRLTVV.

The chain couples TRBV27 to TRBJ1-2; perhaps TRBD1 as D (6 bases). Trimming pared 8 bases from V and 0 bases from J, leaving 13 bases between. This CDR3 comprises 14 residues. Germline CDR1 and CDR2: MNHEY and SMNVEV (reference sequence). DNA of the CDR3: TGTGCCAGCGGGCGAGGGGGGTCTAACTATGGCTACACCTTC. Encoded protein: CASGRGGSNYGYTF.

This clonotype was seen a handful of times. The V gene is TRBV29-1, the J gene TRBJ2-7; D possibly corresponds to TRBD1 (6 bases). CDR1 and CDR2 (germline): SQVTM, ANQGSEA. Trimming left V 5 bases short and J 3 bases short, with 11 bases between. The CDR3 sequence is 12 residues long. The CDR3 here is CSVRTDHYEQYF. The CDR3 DNA sequence: TGCAGCGTTCGGACAGACCACTACGAGCAGTACTTC.

This chain links TRBV29-1 with TRBJ1-2; no definite D call. The CDR3 extends over 13 amino acids. With 5 bases removed from V and 8 bases from J, the gap between germline ends came to 18 bases. Germline V lookup: CDR1 SQVTM, CDR2 ANQGSEA. Here the CDR3 DNA reads TGCAGCGTTCACAAGCCTACCCAGAACGGCTACACCTTC. Residues: CSVHKPTQNGYTF. The variable domain in full, completed from reference TRBV29-1 and TRBJ1-2, reads SAVISQKPSRDICQRGTSLTIQCQVDSQVTMMFWYRQQPGQSLTLIATANQGSEATYESGFVIDKFPISRPNLTFSTLTVSNMSPEDSSIYLCSVHKPTQNGYTFGSGTRLTVV.

This clonotype was observed many times. Mismatch with germline at one junction end may stem from a read error. The chain uses TRBV7-3 and TRBJ2-1; TRBD2 matches 9 bases. Germline V gives CDR1 SGHTA, CDR2 FQGTGA. This CDR3 region has 14 residues. The DNA for the CDR3 is TGTGCCAGCAGCTCTTACCTAGCGGGACAGAGTATAGTCTTC. Its translation: CASSSYLAGQSIVF.

V usage is TRBV28 and J usage is TRBJ2-1, with TRBD2 matching over 9 bases. The CDR3 is 13 residues long. Germline CDR1 and CDR2: MDHEN and SYDVKM. Trimming at V came to 5 bases and at J to 8 bases, leaving 4 bases not matched to a gene. CDR3 in DNA: TGTGCCAGCAGTCCCGGACTAGCGTATGAGCAGTTCTTC. It specifies CASSPGLAYEQFF.